The next 21 T cell receptor beta chains were all read from a single sample in a study of shared clonotypes between healthy human individuals (dated by TCRdb to 2018 to 2021). Library preparation employed the immunoSEQ multiplex PCR assay. This immuneACCESS table, as held by TCRdb, lists in-frame sequences with V and J called but not all clones. Of the missing ones, under half trace to an unresolved V gene in checked studies; the others have no known cause. The sample contains some 490,000 clones, approximately 84% of them found a single time. The ten biggest clones cover over 9.5% of the sample. The sample comprised PBMCs. The source is a woman aged 35 to 49 in good health. Some clones in this sample may be carry-over from other donors' samples.

This clone is a singleton in its sample. V gene TRBV27 combines with J gene TRBJ2-1; possible D gene TRBD2, 6 bases. The germline V gene has CDR1 MNHEY and CDR2 SMNVEV (reference sequence). The CDR3 spans 17 residues. V was pared by 2 bases and J by 0 bases, with 14 bases between. The CDR3 DNA follows: TGTGCCAGCAGTTTACGAACTAGCATTAGCTCCTACAATGAGCAGTTCTTC. Amino acid sequence: CASSLRTSISSYNEQFF.

V and J are TRBV2 and TRBJ2-7, with 7 bases aligning to TRBD2. Germline CDR1 and CDR2: SNHLY and FYNNEI. V shed 6 bases and J 0 bases; nucleotides not matched to a gene: 5. There are 14 residues in the CDR3. The CDR3 loop reads CASRASGGSYEQYF. The CDR3 nucleotides are TGTGCCAGCAGGGCTAGCGGAGGCTCCTACGAGCAGTACTTC.

This clone was observed at least ten times. This chain connects TRBV28 to TRBJ1-5, with 8 bases identical to TRBD1. CDR1 is MDHEN and CDR2 is SYDVKM in the germline V gene. With V trimmed by 4 bases and J by 1 base, 12 bases remained unmatched. CDR3 length equals 18 residues. The CDR3 is CASSSPRQGRESNQPQHF. For the CDR3, the DNA is TGTGCCAGCAGTTCCCCCCGACAGGGGAGAGAGAGCAATCAGCCCCAGCATTTT. The whole variable domain, remainder taken from reference TRBV28 and TRBJ1-5, is DVKVTQSSRYLVKRTGEKVFLECVQDMDHENMFWYRQDPGLGLRLIYFSYDVKMKEKGDIPEGYSVSREKKERFSLILESASTNQTSMYLCASSSPRQGRESNQPQHFGDGTRLSIL.

In the case of this clone: With a far larger clone one base away, a read error is the likely cause. Other DNA sequences of this sample code for an identical CDR3. This sequence joins TRBV7-2 and TRBJ1-1; 7 bases are shared with TRBD1. Germline V lookup: CDR1 SGHTA, CDR2 FQGNSA. The CDR3 spans 13 residues. CDR3 loop: CACRRGLNTEAFF. The CDR3 DNA is TGTGCCTGCAGGAGGGGGCTGAACACTGAAGCTTTCTTC.

The gene calls are TRBV7-2 and TRBJ2-6, with D possibly being TRBD1 (5 bases). V shed 1 base and J shed 0 bases, with 7 bases lying between them. The germline V gene has CDR1 SGHTA and CDR2 FQGNSA. The CDR3 totals 16 residues. The CDR3, as DNA: TGTGCCAGCAGCTTAGAGGGGTTCTCTGGGGCCAACGTCCTGACTTTC. Protein: CASSLEGFSGANVLTF.

The V gene is TRBV7-6, the J gene TRBJ1-1; D is unresolved. V gave up 0 bases and J gave up 2 bases, with 7 bases separating them. The CDR3 loop spans 14 amino acids. Germline values: CDR1 SGHVS, CDR2 FNYEAQ. CDR3 in DNA: TGTGCCAGCAGCTTAGCGGCGGGAAACACTGAAGCTTTCTTT. It yields the protein CASSLAAGNTEAFF. Looking up the rest from reference TRBV7-6 and TRBJ1-1 gives the full variable domain: GAGVSQSPRYKVTKRGQDVALRCDPISGHVSLYWYRQALGQGPEFLTYFNYEAQQDKSGLPNDRFSAERPEGSISTLTIQRTEQRDSAMYRCASSLAAGNTEAFFGQGTRLTVV.

V is TRBV18 and J is TRBJ1-1; D is undetermined. This CDR3 has 15 residues. Trimming cost V 1 base and J 4 bases, with 13 bases left between them. Germline CDR1 KGHSH, CDR2 LQKENI. Here the CDR3 DNA reads TGTGCCAGCTCACCACAGGCAGAGTGGGGCACTGAAGCTTTCTTT. Protein product: CASSPQAEWGTEAFF.

The V gene is TRBV9, the J gene TRBJ2-6; D is undetermined. This CDR3 region has 14 residues. V was cut by 1 base and J by 2 bases, with 4 bases left in between. The V gene's germline CDR1 is SGDLS and CDR2 YYNGEE. CDR3 nucleotides: TGTGCCAGCAGCGTATGGGCTGGGGCCAACGTCCTGACTTTC. Translation gives CASSVWAGANVLTF.

This chain connects TRBV2 to TRBJ1-4; D remains unclear. The length of the CDR3 is 14 residues. Trimming stripped 4 bases from V and 5 bases from J, with 11 bases between. The V gene's germline CDR1 is SNHLY and CDR2 FYNNEI. CDR3 coding DNA: TGTGCCAGCAGTGGGTCTGCCGGGAATGAAAAACTGTTTTTT. As protein: CASSGSAGNEKLFF.

CDR3 in DNA: TGCGCCAGCAGCTTGGAAGGGGCGCTTGGGCAGCCCCAGCATTTT. Its translation is CASSLEGALGQPQHF. The V call is TRBV5-1, the J call TRBJ1-5; weak D call: TRBD1 (5 bases). Trimming left V 0 bases short and J 7 bases short, with 14 bases between. The germline V gene encodes CDR1 SGHRS and CDR2 YFSETQ. This CDR3 is 15 amino acids long.

With respect to this clone: One base separates it from a far larger clone, so it is likely a read error. Other nucleotide sequences from this sample produce the same CDR3. The chain recombines TRBV25-1 with TRBJ2-7; 10 nucleotides agree with TRBD1. This CDR3 is built from 13 residues. Germline-derived CDR1 and CDR2 are MGHDK and SYGVNS. V trimming: 8 bases; J trimming: 5 bases; junction bases outside the gene matches: 6. CDR3 region: CASGGQGVNEQYF. The DNA of the CDR3 is TGTGCCAGCGGAGGACAGGGGGTGAACGAGCAGTACTTC.

This clone was seen a single time. The V call is TRBV6-5, the J call TRBJ2-7; D gene ambiguous. There are 14 residues in the CDR3. CDR1 and CDR2 (germline): MNHEY, SVGAGI. The V end was cut by 5 bases, the J end by 3 bases, with 14 bases between. CDR3 residues: CASSRHLGNYEQYF. The CDR3 nucleotides read TGTGCCAGCAGTAGACACTTAGGGAACTACGAGCAGTACTTC.

With respect to this clone: One base separates it from a far larger clone, so it is likely a read error. The J gene is TRBJ1-5, the V gene TRBV30, with 9 bases aligning to TRBD1. In germline, CDR1 is GTSNPN, CDR2 SVGIG (reference sequence). This CDR3 is built from 14 residues. CDR3 amino acids: CTWSTQGANQPQHF. CDR3 nucleotides: TGTACCTGGAGTACACAGGGGGCGAATCAGCCCCAGCATTTT.

This clone was detected a few times. DNA for the CDR3: TGCGCCAGCAGCCATCCTAGGAATGGAGGGCAGTATTTT. This encodes CASSHPRNGGQYF. V is TRBV4-1 and J is TRBJ2-3, with D perhaps matching TRBD2 (5 bases). Germline lookup yields CDR1 MGHRA and CDR2 YSYEKL. The V end lost 3 bases, the J end lost 11 bases, and 15 bases lay between the germline ends. CDR3 size: 13 residues.

The chain links TRBV28 to TRBJ1-5; D not certain. The V end lost 3 bases, the J end lost 2 bases, and 8 bases lay between the germline ends. Germline V gene lookup returns CDR1 MDHEN and CDR2 SYDVKM. The CDR3 length is 14 residues. CDR3 nucleotide sequence: TGTGCCAGCAGTTTCAATCTCGGCAATCAGCCCCAGCATTTT. The encoded protein is CASSFNLGNQPQHF.

This chain uses TRBV6-5 with TRBJ1-2; 7 positions agree with TRBD1. The V gene end was trimmed by 6 bases and the J gene end by 3 bases; junction bases not matched to a gene: 7. The CDR3 spans 14 residues. The germline CDR1 and CDR2 sequences are MNHEY and SVGAGI. The CDR3 DNA follows: TGTGCCAGCAGGACGACAGGGAGAGACTATGGCTACACCTTC. Translating it yields CASRTTGRDYGYTF.

This clone was observed once. At one of its ends the junction is not consistent with the germline gene, which may arise from a read error. V usage is TRBV5-1 and J usage is TRBJ2-7; the D is unclear. Germline-derived CDR1 and CDR2 are SGHRS and YFSETQ. This CDR3 spans 12 amino acids. The CDR3 sequence: CGPESPDGEQYF. The DNA for the CDR3 is TGTGGCCCGGAAAGCCCCGACGGGGAGCAGTACTTC.

CDR3 in amino acids: CASSFGDRETYEQYF. CDR3 sequence (DNA): TGTGCCAGCAGTTTTGGAGACAGGGAGACCTACGAGCAGTACTTC. The chain recombines TRBV28 with TRBJ2-7, with 7 bases fitting TRBD1. The CDR3 runs to 15 residues. From germline, CDR1 is MDHEN and CDR2 SYDVKM. With V trimmed by 3 bases and J by 2 bases, 7 bases remained unmatched.

The genes are TRBV18 and TRBJ2-3, with no clear D. CDR3 length equals 11 residues. Trimming removed 6 bases from V and 5 bases from J, with 6 bases in between. CDR1 is KGHSH and CDR2 is LQKENI in the germline V gene. CDR3 DNA: TGTGCCAGCTCTAGGGAAGATACGCAGTATTTT. It is translated as CASSREDTQYF.

This clone is a singleton in its sample. A read error is likely here: a far larger clone is one base away. This chain connects TRBV28 to TRBJ2-7, with D possibly being TRBD1 or TRBD2 (5 bases each). Germline assignment: CDR1 MDHEN and CDR2 SYDVKM. CDR3 length: 18 residues. V was shortened by 7 bases and J by 0 bases, with 25 bases between the two germline ends. The CDR3 spells CASTQVGVRMESSYEQYF. CDR3 bases: TGTGCCAGCACCCAAGTGGGGGTGAGAATGGAAAGCTCCTACGAGCAGTACTTC.

Points on this clone: This sample includes further DNA sequences coding for the same CDR3. The genes are TRBV18 and TRBJ1-1, with TRBD1 matching over 7 bases. With 3 bases clipped from V and 4 bases from J, the junction kept 5 bases outside the gene matches. Germline assignment: CDR1 KGHSH and CDR2 LQKENI. This CDR3 comprises 14 residues. In nucleotides, the CDR3 is TGTGCCAGCTCACCCCGACAGGGAGGCACTGAAGCTTTCTTT. Translation gives CASSPRQGGTEAFF.